The rows below give T cell receptor beta chains drawn from one sample of a study of control samples from healthy donors and cancer patients. The data were produced by immunoSEQ multiplex PCR, yet TCRdb's version contains in-frame clones alone and is incomplete. This table has some 120,000 clones, approximately 90% appearing once. The sample was PBMCs. The origin of the receptors is a woman in her fifties or sixties with colorectal cancer. The CDR3 runs from the conserved cysteine through the conserved F or W. The D gene is left open where the match is weak.

d_call: -
j_call: TRBJ2-1
v_call: TRBV7-2
cdr3_nt: TGTGCCAGCAGCATAAGGGGGGGCGGGAGTGGCAATGAGCAGTTCTTC
cdr3_aa: CASSIRGGGSGNEQFF

d_call: TRBD1
j_call: TRBJ1-2
v_call: TRBV7-2
cdr3_nt: TGTGCCAGCAGCTTAGCGAACAGGGGGCGGGGGGGCTACACCTTC
cdr3_aa: CASSLANRGRGGYTF

d_call: -
j_call: TRBJ2-3
v_call: TRBV11-3
cdr3_nt: TGTGCCAGCAGCTTATCATCGGCGGGGCCCACAGATACGCAGTATTTT
cdr3_aa: CASSLSSAGPTDTQYF

d_call: TRBD1
j_call: TRBJ1-3
v_call: TRBV6-5
cdr3_nt: TGTGCCAGCAGCCGGACAGGGGCTGGAAACACCATATATTTT
cdr3_aa: CASSRTGAGNTIYF

d_call: TRBD2
j_call: TRBJ2-3
v_call: TRBV5-4
cdr3_nt: TGTGCCAGCAGCTTGGGGCCTCGGGGGGGCACAGATACGCAGTATTTT
cdr3_aa: CASSLGPRGGTDTQYF

d_call: TRBD2
j_call: TRBJ2-2
v_call: TRBV28
cdr3_nt: TGTGCCAGCAGTTTTGGGACTAGAGTTCGCGGGGAGCTGTTTTTT
cdr3_aa: CASSFGTRVRGELFF

d_call: TRBD1
j_call: TRBJ1-2
v_call: TRBV5-4
cdr3_nt: TGTGCCAGCAGTTGGCCGGGACAGGGAAGTGGCTACACCTTC
cdr3_aa: CASSWPGQGSGYTF

d_call: -
j_call: TRBJ1-2
v_call: TRBV19
cdr3_nt: TGTGCCAGTACGACGCCTTCTATCCTTAACTATGGCTACACCTTC
cdr3_aa: CASTTPSILNYGYTF

d_call: -
j_call: TRBJ2-7
v_call: TRBV11-2
cdr3_nt: TGTGCCAGCAGCTTAGATGAGTCCCCAACCACCCCTTACTACGAGCAGTACTTC
cdr3_aa: CASSLDESPTTPYYEQYF

d_call: TRBD2
j_call: TRBJ2-7
v_call: TRBV6-1
cdr3_nt: TGTGCCAGCAGTGAAGCGAGGCTAGCGGGGTCTGACGAGCAGTACTTC
cdr3_aa: CASSEARLAGSDEQYF

d_call: -
j_call: TRBJ2-3
v_call: TRBV7-9
cdr3_nt: TGTGCCAGCAGCTTAGGGCGGGGCACAGATACGCAGTATTTT
cdr3_aa: CASSLGRGTDTQYF

d_call: -
j_call: TRBJ1-4
v_call: TRBV19
cdr3_nt: TGTGCCAGTAGACCACAGGGACCTGAAAAACTGTTTTTT
cdr3_aa: CASRPQGPEKLFF

d_call: -
j_call: TRBJ2-5
v_call: TRBV6-5
cdr3_nt: TGTGCCAGCAAGCCTAGCGGAGAAGGGGGGGAGACCCAGTACTTC
cdr3_aa: CASKPSGEGGETQYF

d_call: TRBD2
j_call: TRBJ2-3
v_call: TRBV28
cdr3_nt: TGTGCCAGCAGAGGGGCGGCGGGAGGGTGGTTAGATACGCAGTATTTT
cdr3_aa: CASRGAAGGWLDTQYF

d_call: -
j_call: TRBJ2-7
v_call: TRBV19
cdr3_nt: TGTGCCAGTAGTATAGTCCTCTCCTACGAGCAGTACTTC
cdr3_aa: CASSIVLSYEQYF

d_call: -
j_call: TRBJ1-1
v_call: TRBV19
cdr3_nt: TGTGCCACTCGGAATCAGGGTAACACTGAAGCTTTCTTT
cdr3_aa: CATRNQGNTEAFF

d_call: -
j_call: TRBJ1-4
v_call: TRBV4-1
cdr3_nt: TGCGCCAGCAGCCAAATATCAACTAATGAAAAACTGTTTTTT
cdr3_aa: CASSQISTNEKLFF

d_call: -
j_call: TRBJ2-2
v_call: TRBV3-1/TRBV3-2
cdr3_nt: TGTGCCAGCAGCCTAACGACAGGATACACCGGGGAGCTGTTTTTT
cdr3_aa: CASSLTTGYTGELFF

d_call: TRBD1
j_call: TRBJ1-2
v_call: TRBV19
cdr3_nt: TGTGCCAGTACCTCAAGACAGGGCTCTAATAACTATGGCTACACCTTC
cdr3_aa: CASTSRQGSNNYGYTF

d_call: TRBD1
j_call: TRBJ1-2
v_call: TRBV6-4
cdr3_nt: TGTGCCAGCGGGACAGCAAGTCCCAACTATGGCTACACCTTC
cdr3_aa: CASGTASPNYGYTF